The entry below gives a single T cell receptor beta chain sequence along with its context. Its antigen is not known. This CDR3 is built from 18 residues. Between the trimmed V and J ends, which lost 0 bases and 0 bases, there was a span of 14 bases. CDR1 and CDR2 from the germline V gene are LGHNA and YNFKEQ. This sample is drawn from a study of long-term antiretroviral therapy in people with HIV. Researchers report immunoSEQ v3.0 was run at survey level. Method: immunoSEQ multiplex PCR; TCRdb's copy keeps in-frame clones and lacks some. The data show 25,000 to 30,000 clones, with approximately 83% seen just once and roughly a tenth held by the top ten. General study findings and limits: Controls had broader CDR3 length ranges than HIV repertoires did. Post-ART, diversity grew, though it stayed under transplant donor control levels.

The sequence derives from a young man with HIV. This chain uses TRBV4-2 with TRBJ1-4; D remains unclear. Material: unsorted PBMCs, obtained roughly 2.7 years after starting antiretroviral therapy. The CDR3 loop reads CASSQDPPSASTNEKLFF. As DNA, the CDR3 is TGTGCCAGCAGCCAAGATCCCCCTTCGGCTTCAACTAATGAAAAACTGTTTTTT.